This T cell receptor beta chain was obtained from a study of blood T cell repertoires in COVID-19 (dated by TCRdb to the early 2020s). General notes on the study: Collaborator samples came from the United States, Italy and Spain and covered acute and convalescent phases of COVID-19. The prospective study material was composed of cDNA or gDNA derived from T cells, B-cell-depleted T cells, or PBMCs. A freely available public database, intended as a resource for researchers studying the immune response to SARS-CoV-2, is where the repertoires were released. Deeply sampled blood TCRbeta repertoires from subjects exposed to, actively infected with, or recovered from COVID-19 were included in the dataset. Nearly every sample came with metadata listing a de-identified subject ID, COVID-19 status, age in years and sex. HLA class I and class II types, where available, came from metadata supplied by the sample provider rather than from assay-based typing. Samples were obtained from the ongoing ImmuneRACE study (first 160 participants) and from 1,000 to 1,500 subjects provided by 6 global collaborators.

Each collaborating institution followed its own protocols to collect whole blood in K2EDTA tubes. For TCRbeta analysis, collaborator samples were shipped as frozen whole blood, as isolated PBMCs, or as DNA extracted from either sample type. The CDR3 spans 17 residues, from the cysteine through the phenylalanine. The only DNA kept is the CDR3, 51 bases in frame from the first base. V loses 4 bases at its end and J loses 2 bases; junction bases beyond the gene matches: 12. The germline V gene encodes CDR1 SGHVS and CDR2 FQNEAQ. Study-wide conclusions, independent of this receptor: The amount of clinical and demographic metadata varied by source and participant and was provided uncurated.

This clone was observed a handful of times. What this receptor recognizes is not known. The input lacks base qualities; no much larger clone sits a single base away. TCRbeta CDR3 regions were amplified from genomic DNA by means of the immunoSEQ Assay, a bias-controlled multiplex PCR. The authors processed their data as follows. Within the assay, amplification of reference gene primers was used to estimate how many nucleated cells each sample contained. To quantify the absolute abundance of each unique TCRbeta CDR3 rearrangement, sequence reads were collapsed and filtered. Productive Simpson clonality was computed per sample as the square root of Simpson's diversity index over productive rearrangements. TCRdb retrieved this table from immuneACCESS and kept in-frame rearrangements only. Not all clones are present; in checked studies, unresolved V genes account for under half, and no reason is known for the remainder. Clone size and V and J calls were adopted from that table, with D and trimming inferred from the DNA. Counted in this sample were 180,000 or so clones; around 84% of them appeared once. Jointly, the top ten make up 4.5% to 5% of the sample.

Specimen: peripheral blood. The source is a woman older than 75 with acute or convalescent COVID-19. Rearrangement joined TRBV7-8 to TRBJ2-3; 7 bases in between match TRBD2. The CDR3: CASSSPGGRGTTDTQYF. The sequence in DNA is TGTGCCAGCAGCTCTCCTGGTGGGCGGGGGACCACAGATACGCAGTATTTT.